One T cell receptor (beta chain) is described in this entry. This specimen belongs to a study of T-cell reconstitution after alpha-beta-depleted transplantation in children. The authors prepared the TCRbeta library with unique molecular identifiers. TCRdb redid the calling of the PCR reads with MiXCR, one entry per CDR3 protein. The table has about 690,000 distinct CDR3 sequences, roughly 17% seen once. Germline V lookup: CDR1 LGHNA, CDR2 YSLEER. CDR3 length equals 16 residues. Trimming pared 1 base from V and 4 bases from J, leaving 13 bases between. The receptor comes from a human donor who donated a stem cell graft to a child with acute myeloid leukemia. The V call is TRBV4-3, the J call TRBJ1-4; tentatively, D is TRBD1 (5 bases). Specimen: PBMCs from the stem cell graft donor, collected from the stem cell graft. The CDR3 loop reads CASSQGSGTYNEKLFF. The CDR3 DNA reads TGCGCCAGCAGCCAAGGTTCCGGGACCTATAATGAAAAACTGTTTTTT.